These 14 T cell receptor beta chains originate from one sample sequenced in a study of tumor-infiltrating lymphocytes in primary liver carcinoma. The input was approximately 500 ng total RNA; TCR beta cDNA was made from it with a constant-region primer. For TCR beta, libraries were produced by three nested multiplex PCR rounds using slightly modified ARM-PCR. The study ran its first two PCR rounds for around 10 cycles each, using TRBV1-TRBV30 forward primers and a C-beta reverse primer. TCRdb used MiXCR to reprocess the multiplex PCR reads, holding one entry per CDR3 protein. The sample yields 300,000 to 400,000 distinct CDR3 sequences, 60% to 80% seen once. The researchers obtained blood RNA from unsorted whole blood and also extracted germline DNA. Sequenced: peripheral blood. Every receptor here comes from a man in his forties with primary liver carcinoma and hepatitis B virus infection.

To note about this clonotype: One base away lies a much larger clone, so this may be a sequencing read error. The chain recombines TRBV5-5 with TRBJ2-1; D uncertain. The CDR3 loop spans 13 amino acids. Germline CDR1 reads SGHKS; CDR2 reads YYEKEE (reference sequence). Trimming left V 1 base short and J 3 bases short, with 5 bases between. The CDR3 nucleotides read TGTGCCAGCAGCTTGACGGTCTACAATGAGCAGTTCTTC. Residues: CASSLTVYNEQFF.

This clonotype was detected only once. No conserved phenylalanine or tryptophan ends this CDR3, so it is likely a read error. No DNA is shown, since the ends of the CDR3 on it are uncertain; the CDR3 is the one TCRdb lists. V gene TRBV6-1 combines with J gene TRBJ2-1; the tabulated D call, TRBD1, remains unverified against the DNA. Germline V gene data show CDR1 as MNHNS and CDR2 as SASEGT. The length of the CDR3 is 13 amino acids, counting both ends. CDR3 sequence reads: CASSDPGLKHHHV.

Note on this clonotype: The conserved final phenylalanine or tryptophan is absent from the CDR3, which likely points to a read error. The chain links TRBV11-2 to TRBJ2-5; 8 nucleotides match TRBD2. CDR3 length: 16 amino acids. The germline V gene encodes CDR1 SGHAT and CDR2 FQNNGV. V lost 5 bases, J lost 4 bases, and 12 bases stayed unmatched. This CDR3 is CASSPLGSGTSETQYL. The CDR3 coding sequence is TGTGCCAGCAGCCCCTTAGGTAGCGGGACTTCAGAGACCCAGTACCTC.

For this clonotype: A much larger clone sits a single nucleotide away, making a read error possible. V gene TRBV10-2 combines with J gene TRBJ2-4; possibly TRBD1 or TRBD2 for D (6 bases each). Per the germline V gene, CDR1 is WSHSY and CDR2 is SAAADI. This CDR3 comprises 17 residues. CDR3 loop: CASSEIDGGLAKNTQYF. CDR3 DNA: TGCGCCAGCAGTGAGATTGATGGGGGGCTAGCCAAAAACACTCAGTACTTC.

The chain recombines TRBV6-6 with TRBJ1-2; weak D call: TRBD1 (5 bases). The CDR3 is made up of 13 amino acids. The germline CDR1 and CDR2 sequences are MNHNY and SVGAGI (reference sequence). CDR3 region: CTTTMGLSNGYTF. The CDR3 nucleotides are TGTACCACCACGATGGGACTGTCAAATGGCTACACCTTC.

This clonotype was counted many times. This chain joins TRBV5-4 and TRBJ2-1; D uncertain. CDR1 and CDR2 from the germline V gene are SGHNT and YYREEE (reference sequence). The CDR3 is 13 residues long. Trimming removed 2 bases from V and 0 bases from J, with 3 bases in between. The DNA for the CDR3 is TGTGCCAGCAGCTTCCCCTCCTACAATGAGCAGTTCTTC. Encoded protein: CASSFPSYNEQFF.

This chain joins TRBV6-1 and TRBJ2-3; 9 bases map to TRBD2. Germline loops: CDR1 MNHNS, CDR2 SASEGT. The CDR3 runs to 18 residues. The V gene end was trimmed by 5 bases and the J gene end by 2 bases; junction bases not matched to a gene: 14. CDR3 DNA sequence: TGTGCCAGCAGTCACAACCTCTTCTCTAGCGGGATCACAGATACGCAGTATTTT. As protein: CASSHNLFSSGITDTQYF.

This chain joins TRBV6-1 and TRBJ1-1; 7 bases agree with TRBD1. The CDR3 has 14 amino acids. Trimming cost V 9 bases and J 2 bases; bases outside gene matches: 9. Germline V lookup: CDR1 MNHNS, CDR2 SASEGT. CDR3 bases: TGTGCCAGTAGCTCCCACAGGGGAAACACTGAAGCTTTCTTT. This sequence encodes CASSSHRGNTEAFF.

Notes on this clonotype: The junction differs from germline at one of its ends, possibly a read error. The gene calls are TRBV11-2 and TRBJ2-7; no definite D call. Germline lookup yields CDR1 SGHAT and CDR2 FQNNGV. This CDR3 comprises 14 residues. The CDR3 region has the DNA TGTACCAGCAGCTTAGCCTGGGCTGGCTACGAGCAGTACTTC. This encodes CTSSLAWAGYEQYF.

To note about this clonotype: Germline is not matched at one junction end, which may reflect a read error. The genes are TRBV28 and TRBJ2-5; D gene ambiguous. In germline, CDR1 is MDHEN, CDR2 SYDVKM. This CDR3 has 11 residues. The CDR3 DNA reads as TGTGCTAGCAGTGCCCAAGAGACCCAGTACTTC. Translated, it gives CASSAQETQYF.

The table lists this clonotype with many counts. The V call is TRBV6-1, the J call TRBJ1-1; no clear D gene. The CDR3 runs to 13 residues. Germline CDR1 is MNHNS and CDR2 is SASEGT. The CDR3, as DNA: TGTGCAGGGTTGGGTTCTATGAACACTGAAGCTTTCTTT. Translation gives CAGLGSMNTEAFF.

This clonotype was picked up a small number of times. This chain connects TRBV30 to TRBJ2-7, with 8 bases that match TRBD2. The CDR3 covers 16 residues. CDR1 and CDR2 (germline): GTSNPN, SVGIG (reference sequence). The V gene end was trimmed by 0 bases and the J gene end by 6 bases; junction bases not matched to a gene: 13. CDR3 sequence: CAWSVIPGLVAVEQYF. CDR3 nucleotide sequence: TGTGCCTGGAGTGTAATTCCGGGACTAGTGGCCGTCGAGCAGTACTTC.

The J gene is TRBJ2-1, the V gene TRBV20-1; D not resolved. V was cut by 0 bases and J by 8 bases, with 5 bases left in between. Germline CDR1 DFQATT, CDR2 SNEGSKA (reference sequence). The CDR3 totals 11 residues. The CDR3 nucleotides read TGCAGTGCTAGAGAGGGCTATGAGCAGTTCTTC. As protein: CSAREGYEQFF.

This clonotype was recorded a few times. Germline is not matched at one junction end, which may reflect a read error. J is TRBJ2-2 and V is TRBV4-1, with D possibly matching TRBD2 (6 bases). Per germline, CDR1 MGHRA and CDR2 YSYEKL. The CDR3 length is 12 residues. The CDR3 coding sequence is TGTGCCAGCAGCCCCCTCACCGGGGGGCTGTTTTTT. It is translated as CASSPLTGGLFF.